This paragraph covers one T cell receptor beta chain sequence. These data come from a study of T-cell memory formation after mild COVID-19. In TCRdb, the 5' RACE reads were re-called with MiXCR into one record per CDR3 protein. The sample carries 400,000 to 500,000 distinct CDR3 sequences, approximately 24% recorded once. The CDR3 loop spans 13 amino acids. Per the germline V gene, CDR1 is MGHRA and CDR2 is YSYEKL. V was pared by 4 bases and J by 7 bases, with 11 bases between. The V gene is TRBV4-1, the J gene TRBJ1-5, with D perhaps matching TRBD1 (5 bases). The TCR comes from an adult woman who had mild COVID-19 (a few samples of this study predate the infection). Cell type and time point are not known. The specimen sequenced was PBMCs or a T cell subset sorted from them (not recorded which). The CDR3 reads CASSRDRSQPQHF. Here the CDR3 DNA reads TGCGCCAGCAGCCGCGACAGATCCCAGCCCCAGCATTTT.